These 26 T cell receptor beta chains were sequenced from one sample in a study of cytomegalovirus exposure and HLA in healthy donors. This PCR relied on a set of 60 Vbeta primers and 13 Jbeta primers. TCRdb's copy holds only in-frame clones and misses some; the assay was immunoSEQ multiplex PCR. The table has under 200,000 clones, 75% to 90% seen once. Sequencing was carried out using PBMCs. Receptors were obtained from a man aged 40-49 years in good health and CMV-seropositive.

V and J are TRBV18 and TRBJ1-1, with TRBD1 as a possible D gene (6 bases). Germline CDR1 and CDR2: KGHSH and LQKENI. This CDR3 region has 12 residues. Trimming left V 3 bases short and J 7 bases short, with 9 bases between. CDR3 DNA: TGTGCCAGCTCACCGACAGGCCTTGAAGCTTTCTTT. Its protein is CASSPTGLEAFF.

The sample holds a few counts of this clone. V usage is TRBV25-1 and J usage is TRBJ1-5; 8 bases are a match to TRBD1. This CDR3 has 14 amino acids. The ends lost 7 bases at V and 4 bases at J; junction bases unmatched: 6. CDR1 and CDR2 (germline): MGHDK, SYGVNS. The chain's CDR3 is CASTGQGNNQPQHF. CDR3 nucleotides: TGTGCCAGCACCGGACAGGGAAATAATCAGCCCCAGCATTTT.

The CDR3 spells CATVRRRSYEQYF. The CDR3 nucleotides read TGTGCCACCGTACGGAGGCGCTCCTACGAGCAGTACTTC. The chain employs TRBV21-1 and TRBJ2-7; the table gives TRBD2 as D, unverified against the DNA. TRBV21-1 is a recognized pseudogene. The CDR3 is made up of 13 amino acids.

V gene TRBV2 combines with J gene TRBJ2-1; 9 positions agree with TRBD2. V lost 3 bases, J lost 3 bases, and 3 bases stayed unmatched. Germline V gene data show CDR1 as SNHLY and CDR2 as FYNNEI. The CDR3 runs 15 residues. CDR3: CASSEVAGVYNEQFF. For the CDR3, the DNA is TGTGCCAGCAGTGAGGTAGCGGGGGTCTACAATGAGCAGTTCTTC.

This chain's CDR3 is CASSWAGGTSRETQYF. DNA of the CDR3: TGTGCCAGCAGTTGGGCTGGCGGGACTAGCAGAGAGACCCAGTACTTC. V usage is TRBV6-6 and J usage is TRBJ2-5; 9 positions agree with TRBD2. The CDR3 runs 16 residues. J gave up 4 bases and V 4 bases, and 10 bases lay outside the gene matches. CDR1 is MNHNY and CDR2 is SVGAGI in the germline V gene (reference sequence).

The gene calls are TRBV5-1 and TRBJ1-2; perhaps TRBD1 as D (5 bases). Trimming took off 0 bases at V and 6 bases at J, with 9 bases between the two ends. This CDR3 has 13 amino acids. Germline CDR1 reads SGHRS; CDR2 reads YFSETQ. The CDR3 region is CASSLVGGDGYTF. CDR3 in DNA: TGCGCCAGCAGCTTGGTGGGAGGGGATGGCTACACCTTC.

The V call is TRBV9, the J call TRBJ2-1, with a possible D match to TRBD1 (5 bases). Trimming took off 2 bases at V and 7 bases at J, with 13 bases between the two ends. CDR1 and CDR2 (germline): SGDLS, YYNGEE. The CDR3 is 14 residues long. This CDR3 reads CASSVLPGLNEQFF. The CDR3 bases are TGTGCCAGCAGCGTCCTACCAGGGTTGAATGAGCAGTTCTTC.

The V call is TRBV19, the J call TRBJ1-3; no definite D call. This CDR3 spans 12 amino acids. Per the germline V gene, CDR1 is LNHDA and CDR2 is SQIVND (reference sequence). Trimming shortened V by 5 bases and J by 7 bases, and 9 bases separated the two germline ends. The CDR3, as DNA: TGTGCCAGTAGTCCTGACACCAACACCATATATTTT. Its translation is CASSPDTNTIYF.

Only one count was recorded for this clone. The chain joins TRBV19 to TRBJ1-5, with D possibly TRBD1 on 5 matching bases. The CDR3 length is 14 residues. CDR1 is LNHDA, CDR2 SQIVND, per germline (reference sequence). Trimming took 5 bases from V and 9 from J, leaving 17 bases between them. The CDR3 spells CASSGGERFLPQHF. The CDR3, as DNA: TGTGCCAGTAGTGGAGGGGAGAGGTTTTTGCCCCAGCATTTT.

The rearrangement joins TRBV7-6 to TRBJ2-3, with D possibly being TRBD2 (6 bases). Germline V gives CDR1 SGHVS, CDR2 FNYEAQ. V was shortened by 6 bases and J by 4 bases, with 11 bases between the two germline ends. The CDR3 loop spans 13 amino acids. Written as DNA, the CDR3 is TGTGCCAGCAGGGGACCGGGGGCAGATACGCAGTATTTT. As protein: CASRGPGADTQYF.

CDR3 nucleotide sequence: TGTGCCACCGTACCAGGGGCCGGAAACACCATATATTTT. Protein product: CATVPGAGNTIYF. The genes are TRBV10-3 and TRBJ1-3, with TRBD1 as a possible D gene (6 bases). CDR3 length: 13 residues. From germline, CDR1 is ENHRY and CDR2 SYGVKD. With 10 bases removed from V and 4 bases from J, the gap between germline ends came to 14 bases.

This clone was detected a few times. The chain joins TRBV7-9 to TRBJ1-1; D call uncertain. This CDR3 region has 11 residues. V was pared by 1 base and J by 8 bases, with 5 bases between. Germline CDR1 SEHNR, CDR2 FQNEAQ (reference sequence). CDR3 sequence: CASSLGREAFF. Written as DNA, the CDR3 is TGTGCCAGCAGCTTAGGGCGGGAAGCTTTCTTT.

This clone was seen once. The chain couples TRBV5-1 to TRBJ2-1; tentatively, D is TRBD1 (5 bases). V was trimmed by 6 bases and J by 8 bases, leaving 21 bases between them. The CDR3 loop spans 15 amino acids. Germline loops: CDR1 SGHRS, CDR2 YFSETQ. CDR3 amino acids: CASNKEGVGIDEQFF. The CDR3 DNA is TGCGCCAGCAACAAAGAAGGGGTCGGAATCGATGAGCAGTTCTTC.

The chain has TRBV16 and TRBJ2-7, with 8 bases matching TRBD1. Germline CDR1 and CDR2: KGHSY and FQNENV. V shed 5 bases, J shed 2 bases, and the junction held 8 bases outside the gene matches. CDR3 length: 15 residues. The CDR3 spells CASSSGQGKAYEQYF. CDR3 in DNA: TGTGCCAGCAGCTCCGGACAGGGAAAGGCCTACGAGCAGTACTTC.

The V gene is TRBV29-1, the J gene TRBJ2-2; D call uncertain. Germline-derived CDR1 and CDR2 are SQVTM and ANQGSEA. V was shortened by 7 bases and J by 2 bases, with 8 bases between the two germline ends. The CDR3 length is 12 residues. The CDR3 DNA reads TGCAGCGGCCAGAAAAACACCGGGGAGCTGTTTTTT. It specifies CSGQKNTGELFF.

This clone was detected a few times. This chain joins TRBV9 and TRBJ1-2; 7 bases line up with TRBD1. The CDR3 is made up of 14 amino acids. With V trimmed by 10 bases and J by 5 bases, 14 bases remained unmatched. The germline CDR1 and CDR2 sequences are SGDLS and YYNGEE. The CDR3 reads CAGDHDRVQYGYTF. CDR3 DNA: TGTGCCGGAGATCACGACAGGGTGCAGTATGGCTACACCTTC.

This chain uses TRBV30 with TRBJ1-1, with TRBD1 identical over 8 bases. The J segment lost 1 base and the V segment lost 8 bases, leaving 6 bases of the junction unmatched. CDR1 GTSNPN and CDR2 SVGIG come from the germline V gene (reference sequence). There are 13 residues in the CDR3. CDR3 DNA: TGTGCCCTTTGGACAGGGCCGAACACTGAAGCTTTCTTT. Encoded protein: CALWTGPNTEAFF.

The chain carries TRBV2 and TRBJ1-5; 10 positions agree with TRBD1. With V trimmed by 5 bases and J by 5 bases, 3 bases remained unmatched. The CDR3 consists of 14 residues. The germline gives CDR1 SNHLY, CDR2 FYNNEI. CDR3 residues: CASSRTGGDQPQHF. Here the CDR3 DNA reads TGTGCCAGCAGTAGGACAGGGGGTGATCAGCCCCAGCATTTT. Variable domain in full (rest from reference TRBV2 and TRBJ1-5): EPEVTQTPSHQVTQMGQEVILRCVPISNHLYFYWYRQILGQKVEFLVSFYNNEISEKSEIFDDQFSVERPDGSNFTLKIRSTKLEDSAMYFCASSRTGGDQPQHFGDGTRLSIL.

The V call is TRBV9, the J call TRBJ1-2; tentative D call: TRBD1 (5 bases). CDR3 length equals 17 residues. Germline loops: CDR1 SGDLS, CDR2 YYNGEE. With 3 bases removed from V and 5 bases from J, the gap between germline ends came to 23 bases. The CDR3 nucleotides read TGTGCCAGCAGCGGTAGCGGTGATGGGGCTCCATGGTATGGCTACACCTTC. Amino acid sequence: CASSGSGDGAPWYGYTF.

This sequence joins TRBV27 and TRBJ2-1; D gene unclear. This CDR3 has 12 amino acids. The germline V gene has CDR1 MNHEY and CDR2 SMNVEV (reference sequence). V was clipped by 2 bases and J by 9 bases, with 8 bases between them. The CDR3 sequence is CASSLRVGEQFF. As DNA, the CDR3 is TGTGCCAGCAGTTTAAGAGTTGGTGAGCAGTTCTTC.

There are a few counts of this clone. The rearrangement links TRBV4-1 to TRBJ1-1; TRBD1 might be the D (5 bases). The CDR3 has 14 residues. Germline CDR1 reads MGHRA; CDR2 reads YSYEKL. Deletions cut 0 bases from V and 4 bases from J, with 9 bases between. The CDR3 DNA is TGCGCCAGCAGCCAAGACGCAGGGCGCACTGAAGCTTTCTTT. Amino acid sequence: CASSQDAGRTEAFF.

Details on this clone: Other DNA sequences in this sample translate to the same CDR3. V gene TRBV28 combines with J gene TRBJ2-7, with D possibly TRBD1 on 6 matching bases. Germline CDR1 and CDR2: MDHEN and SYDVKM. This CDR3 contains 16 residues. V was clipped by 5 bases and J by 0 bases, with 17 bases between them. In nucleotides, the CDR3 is TGTGCCAGCAGTCTACGCCTGGCAGGGGTCTCCTACGAGCAGTACTTC. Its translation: CASSLRLAGVSYEQYF. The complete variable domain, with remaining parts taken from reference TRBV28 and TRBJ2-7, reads DVKVTQSSRYLVKRTGEKVFLECVQDMDHENMFWYRQDPGLGLRLIYFSYDVKMKEKGDIPEGYSVSREKKERFSLILESASTNQTSMYLCASSLRLAGVSYEQYFGPGTRLTVT.

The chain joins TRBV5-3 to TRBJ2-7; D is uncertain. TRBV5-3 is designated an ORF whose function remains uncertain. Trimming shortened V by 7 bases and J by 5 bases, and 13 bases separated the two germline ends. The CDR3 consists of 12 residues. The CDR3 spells CARLTVPDEQYF. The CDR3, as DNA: TGTGCCAGACTAACAGTTCCCGACGAGCAGTACTTC.

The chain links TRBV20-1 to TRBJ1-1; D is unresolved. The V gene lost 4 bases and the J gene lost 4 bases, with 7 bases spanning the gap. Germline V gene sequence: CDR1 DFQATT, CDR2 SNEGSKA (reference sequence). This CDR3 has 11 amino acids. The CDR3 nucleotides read TGCAGTGCTAAGGGAGGCACTGAAGCTTTCTTT. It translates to CSAKGGTEAFF.

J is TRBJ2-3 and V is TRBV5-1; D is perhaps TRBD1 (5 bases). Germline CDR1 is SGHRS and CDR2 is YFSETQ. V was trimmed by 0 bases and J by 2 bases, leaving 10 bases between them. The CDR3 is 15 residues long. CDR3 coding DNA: TGCGCCAGCAGCTTGGCGGCAGGGATCACAGATACGCAGTATTTT. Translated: CASSLAAGITDTQYF.

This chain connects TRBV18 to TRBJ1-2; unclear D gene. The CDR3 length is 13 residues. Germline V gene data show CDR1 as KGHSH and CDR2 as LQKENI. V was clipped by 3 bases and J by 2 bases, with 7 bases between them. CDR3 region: CASSPTVNYGYTF. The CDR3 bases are TGTGCCAGCTCACCTACGGTAAACTATGGCTACACCTTC.